The following is a T cell receptor beta chain sequence with its context. These data originate in a study of blood T cell repertoires in COVID-19. Study-wide background: The study drew acute and convalescent COVID-19 samples from the United States, Italy and Spain. PBMCs, B-cell-depleted T cells, or T cells provided the cDNA or gDNA that made up the material.

In the original processing: Reference gene primer amplification yielded estimated nucleated cell counts. Sequencing used immunoSEQ multiplex PCR; TCRdb keeps in-frame clones, though not all of them. The DNA was the basis for D and trimming; V, J and clone size are from that table. The sample has some 250,000 clones; approximately 87% are singletons. This CDR3 contains 16 residues. Germline loops: CDR1 SGHNT, CDR2 YENEEA. V lost 4 bases to trimming and J lost 4 bases; unmatched junction nucleotides: 6. Sequenced input: peripheral blood. The V call is TRBV11-3, the J call TRBJ2-3; 12 nucleotides align to TRBD2. This sequence originates from a man in his 60s with acute or convalescent COVID-19. CDR3 residues: CASSWTSGISPDTQYF. The DNA of the CDR3 is TGTGCCAGCAGCTGGACTAGCGGGATCTCACCAGATACGCAGTATTTT. Supplemented by reference TRBV11-3 and TRBJ2-3, the full variable domain reads EAGVVQSPRYKIIEKKQPVAFWCNPISGHNTLYWYLQNLGQGPELLIRYENEEAVDDSQLPKDRFSAERLKGVDSTLKIQPAELGDSAVYLCASSWTSGISPDTQYFGPGTRLTVL.